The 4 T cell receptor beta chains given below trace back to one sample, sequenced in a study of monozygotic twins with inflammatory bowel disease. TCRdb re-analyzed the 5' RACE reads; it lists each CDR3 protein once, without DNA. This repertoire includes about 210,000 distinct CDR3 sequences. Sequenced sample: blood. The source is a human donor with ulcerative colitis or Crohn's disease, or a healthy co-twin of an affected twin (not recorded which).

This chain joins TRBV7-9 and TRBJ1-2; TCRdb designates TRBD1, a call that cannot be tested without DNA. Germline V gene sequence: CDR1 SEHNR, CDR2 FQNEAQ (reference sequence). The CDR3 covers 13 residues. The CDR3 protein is CASSPGQGYGYTF. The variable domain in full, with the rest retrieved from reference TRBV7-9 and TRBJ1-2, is DTGVSQNPRHKITKRGQNVTFRCDPISEHNRLYWYRQTLGQGPEFLTYFQNEAQLEKSRLLSDRFSAERPKGSFSTLEIQRTEQGDSAMYLCASSPGQGYGYTFGSGTRLTVV.

The CDR3 loop reads CSARDRIQAGGPDTQYF. The chain carries TRBV20-1 and TRBJ2-3; TCRdb names TRBD2, which stays unverified in the absence of DNA. Looked up from germline, CDR1 is DFQATT and CDR2 is SNEGSKA (reference sequence). This CDR3 region has 17 residues.

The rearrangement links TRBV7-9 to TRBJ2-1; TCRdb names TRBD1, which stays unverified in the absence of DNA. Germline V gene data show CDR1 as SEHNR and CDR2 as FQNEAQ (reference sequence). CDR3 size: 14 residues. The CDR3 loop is CASSYQSMGDPKFF.

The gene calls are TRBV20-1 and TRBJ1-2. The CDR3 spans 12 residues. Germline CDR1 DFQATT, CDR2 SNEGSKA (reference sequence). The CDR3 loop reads CSASRTAVGYTF.